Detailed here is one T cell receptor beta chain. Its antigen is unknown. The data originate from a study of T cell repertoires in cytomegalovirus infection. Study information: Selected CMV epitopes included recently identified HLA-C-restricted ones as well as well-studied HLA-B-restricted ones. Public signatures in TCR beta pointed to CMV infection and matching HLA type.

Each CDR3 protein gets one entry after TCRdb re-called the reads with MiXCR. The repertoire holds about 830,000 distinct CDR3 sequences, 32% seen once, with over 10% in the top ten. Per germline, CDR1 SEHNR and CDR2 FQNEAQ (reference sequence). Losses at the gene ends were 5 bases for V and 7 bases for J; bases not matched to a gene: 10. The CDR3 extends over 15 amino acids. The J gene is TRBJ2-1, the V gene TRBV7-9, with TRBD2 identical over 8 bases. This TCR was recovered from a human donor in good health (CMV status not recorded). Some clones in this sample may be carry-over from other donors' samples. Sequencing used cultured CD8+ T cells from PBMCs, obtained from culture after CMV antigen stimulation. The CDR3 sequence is CASSLGGAPRNEQFF. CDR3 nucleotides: TGTGCCAGCAGCCTCGGGGGGGCGCCTCGGAATGAGCAGTTCTTC.